Detailed here is one T cell receptor (beta chain). Its matching antigen is unknown. Primers included in the PCR were 60 Vbeta and 13 Jbeta primers. Under the authors' procedure: Among the unique TCR beta chains that a later analysis counted, roughly 80 million in all, approximately 12 million were shared. Profiling relied on immunoSEQ multiplex PCR, and the TCRdb table lists in-frame clones only, not all of them. The V and J calls and clone size were taken over from that table, and D and trimming were inferred from the DNA. The data show approximately 180,000 clones, with more than 60% seen just once and roughly 2.5% held by the top ten. The data are from a study of cytomegalovirus exposure and HLA in healthy donors. Study-wide findings and caveats: Analysis was carried out at a later point, and it linked a missense DCLRE1C variant to TCR beta V- and J-gene trimming.

This CDR3 is built from 14 residues. J was trimmed by 5 bases and V by 5 bases; bases with no gene match: 8. Per germline, CDR1 SGHDN and CDR2 FVKESK. The sample comprised PBMCs. The rearrangement joins TRBV14 to TRBJ1-1, with 7 bases fitting TRBD1. The origin of this receptor is a human donor in good health. CDR3 in DNA: TGTGCCAGCAGCTCCCGACAGGGTAGTACTGAAGCTTTCTTT. The encoded protein is CASSSRQGSTEAFF.